These 20 T cell receptor beta chains share one sample of origin, sequenced in a study of shared clonotypes between healthy human individuals. Sequenced by immunoSEQ multiplex PCR; TCRdb stores in-frame clones only, minus some. In the table there are over a million clones, roughly 96% of which are singletons. Sequencing was carried out using naive CD4+ T cells sorted from blood. The sample's subset: CD45RA+ positively selected. All receptors come from a young man in good health.

This clone was observed once. The chain employs TRBV7-9 and TRBJ2-1; 12 bases are a match to TRBD2. Trimming cost V 2 bases and J 5 bases; bases outside gene matches: 7. Germline loops: CDR1 SEHNR, CDR2 FQNEAQ (reference sequence). The CDR3 extends over 17 amino acids. The DNA for the CDR3 is TGTGCCAGCAGCTTACAACGACTAGCGGGAGTCGACAATGAGCAGTTCTTC. The encoded protein is CASSLQRLAGVDNEQFF.

The chain couples TRBV19 to TRBJ2-1, with a weak D call TRBD2 (5 bases). The CDR3 runs to 15 residues. From germline, CDR1 is LNHDA and CDR2 SQIVND (reference sequence). Trimming took 4 bases from V and 12 from J, leaving 22 bases between them. The CDR3 here is CASSTPEALDGVQFF. The DNA of the CDR3 is TGTGCCAGTAGTACCCCGGAGGCCCTAGACGGGGTGCAGTTCTTC.

This rearrangement joins TRBV7-9 to TRBJ2-2, with TRBD2 matching over 8 bases. Germline lookup yields CDR1 SEHNR and CDR2 FQNEAQ (reference sequence). The J segment lost 2 bases and the V segment lost 5 bases, leaving 16 bases of the junction unmatched. The CDR3 covers 19 residues. CDR3 amino acids: CASSVKSRGALANTGELFF. The CDR3 nucleotides are TGTGCCAGCAGCGTAAAGTCGCGGGGGGCACTTGCTAACACCGGGGAGCTGTTTTTT. Complete variable domain (other parts from reference TRBV7-9 and TRBJ2-2): DTGVSQNPRHKITKRGQNVTFRCDPISEHNRLYWYRQTLGQGPEFLTYFQNEAQLEKSRLLSDRFSAERPKGSFSTLEIQRTEQGDSAMYLCASSVKSRGALANTGELFFGEGSRLTVL.

V usage is TRBV28 and J usage is TRBJ1-1; D is unresolved. In germline, CDR1 is MDHEN, CDR2 SYDVKM. V lost 6 bases, J lost 0 bases, and 14 bases lay in between. CDR3 length: 15 residues. For the CDR3, the DNA is TGTGCCAGCAGGAGGATTCAATTTATGAACACTGAAGCTTTCTTT. Its translation: CASRRIQFMNTEAFF.

In regard to this clone: The junction does not match germline at one end; this may be a read error. The rearrangement links TRBV5-1 to TRBJ2-1; 10 bases match TRBD2. CDR3 size: 16 residues. The germline CDR1 and CDR2 sequences are SGHRS and YFSETQ. The CDR3 is CASSWIAGGSSNEQFF. As DNA, the CDR3 is TGCGCCAGCAGCTGGATAGCGGGAGGTTCCTCCAATGAGCAGTTCTTC.

This sequence joins TRBV11-2 and TRBJ2-3; 9 bases are shared with TRBD1. The CDR3 is made up of 16 amino acids. The germline V gene has CDR1 SGHAT and CDR2 FQNNGV. V gave up 5 bases and J gave up 5 bases; unmatched junction bases: 11. The CDR3 loop reads CASSSNNRGHGDTQYF. CDR3 sequence (DNA): TGTGCCAGCAGCAGCAACAACAGGGGGCATGGAGATACGCAGTATTTT.

J is TRBJ2-5 and V is TRBV18; D is possibly TRBD1 (7 bases). The CDR3 is made up of 15 amino acids. V lost 1 base, J lost 4 bases, and 13 bases lay in between. Germline CDR1 KGHSH, CDR2 LQKENI. CDR3 residues: CASSPRRQGGETQYF. Written as DNA, the CDR3 is TGTGCCAGCTCACCACGAAGACAGGGAGGAGAGACCCAGTACTTC.

This chain uses TRBV21-1 with TRBJ1-5; TRBD1 is the table's D call, not checked against the DNA. TRBV21-1 is flagged as a pseudogene. CDR3 length: 14 residues. CDR3 nucleotide sequence: TGTGCCAGCAGCAAAGAGGACAGGGGGCAGCCCCAGCATTTT. Residues: CASSKEDRGQPQHF.

The V gene is TRBV19, the J gene TRBJ2-1; 12 bases agree with TRBD2. Trimming removed 5 bases from V and 8 bases from J; junction bases left unmatched: 10. The CDR3 sequence is 16 residues long. Germline CDR1 LNHDA, CDR2 SQIVND (reference sequence). The CDR3 here is CASSPRLAGVTDEQFF. In DNA form, the CDR3 reads TGTGCCAGTAGTCCCCGACTAGCGGGAGTCACCGATGAGCAGTTCTTC.

This chain links TRBV10-2 with TRBJ2-1; possible D gene TRBD1, 5 bases. The V end lost 0 bases, the J end lost 6 bases, and 12 bases lay between the germline ends. CDR3 length: 15 amino acids. From germline, CDR1 is WSHSY and CDR2 SAAADI. DNA of the CDR3: TGCGCCAGCAGTGAGTCAGGGGTGGGTGGCAATGAGCAGTTCTTC. It yields the protein CASSESGVGGNEQFF.

The CDR3 region is CASRWGLGRVGEYF. In nucleotides, the CDR3 is TGTGCCAGCAGGTGGGGACTAGGGCGAGTCGGTGAGTACTTC. J is TRBJ2-7 and V is TRBV5-8, with 8 bases fitting TRBD2. J lost 11 bases, V lost 5 bases, and 15 bases had no gene match. CDR3 length equals 14 residues. Per the germline V gene, CDR1 is SGHTS and CDR2 is YDEGEE. Variable domain in full (rest from reference TRBV5-8 and TRBJ2-7): EAGVTQSPTHLIKTRGQQATLRCSPISGHTSVYWYQQALGLGLQFLLWYDEGEERNRGNFPPRFSGRQFPNYSSELNVNALELEDSALYLCASRWGLGRVGEYFGPGTRLTVT.

CDR3 protein: CASNRPGGGYNEQFF. CDR3 DNA sequence: TGCGCCAGCAACCGCCCCGGCGGGGGATACAATGAGCAGTTCTTC. The V gene is TRBV5-1, the J gene TRBJ2-1, with 7 bases that match TRBD2. The CDR3 runs to 15 residues. Germline V gene data show CDR1 as SGHRS and CDR2 as YFSETQ. The ends lost 6 bases at V and 4 bases at J; junction bases unmatched: 10.

The count of this clone is one. The rearrangement links TRBV5-5 to TRBJ2-7, with 8 nucleotides matching TRBD2. CDR3 size: 15 residues. Trimming took 4 bases from V and 5 from J; bases not matched to a gene: 11. Germline loops: CDR1 SGHKS, CDR2 YYEKEE (reference sequence). The CDR3 region has the DNA TGTGCCAGCAGCCCTGGGAGCGGGAGTTACAACGAGCAGTACTTC. It encodes CASSPGSGSYNEQYF.

The sample holds a few counts of this clone. This CDR3 is CASRKGGSVGEQYF. Here the CDR3 DNA reads TGTGCCAGCAGGAAAGGCGGGAGCGTAGGCGAGCAGTACTTC. This chain uses TRBV7-2 with TRBJ2-7; 7 bases line up with TRBD2. V gave up 6 bases and J gave up 6 bases; unmatched junction bases: 11. Germline V gives CDR1 SGHTA, CDR2 FQGNSA. The CDR3 totals 14 residues. The entire variable domain, with the rest obtained from reference TRBV7-2 and TRBJ2-7, is as follows: GAGVSQSPSNKVTEKGKDVELRCDPISGHTALYWYRQSLGQGLEFLIYFQGNSAPDKSGLPSDRFSAERTGGSVSTLTIQRTQQEDSAVYLCASRKGGSVGEQYFGPGTRLTVT.

CDR3 coding DNA: TGCAGCGCGGACAGGGCTTTAGGCACTGAAGCTTTCTTT. Its translation: CSADRALGTEAFF. The rearrangement joins TRBV29-1 to TRBJ1-1, with 8 bases lining up with TRBD1. CDR3 length equals 13 residues. Trimming at V came to 7 bases and at J to 4 bases, leaving 8 bases not matched to a gene. The germline V gene has CDR1 SQVTM and CDR2 ANQGSEA.

This chain connects TRBV6-1 to TRBJ1-1, with D possibly TRBD1 on 6 matching bases. Germline-derived CDR1 and CDR2 are MNHNS and SASEGT. CDR3 size: 15 residues. V shed 6 bases and J shed 0 bases, with 14 bases lying between them. The CDR3 coding sequence is TGTGCCAGCAGCCCGTTTCGGGGGCTGAACACTGAAGCTTTCTTT. Translation: CASSPFRGLNTEAFF.

This clone was counted once. The chain is built from TRBV6-5 and TRBJ2-1, with D hard to call. Germline V CDR1 and CDR2: MNHEY, SVGAGI. V lost 3 bases and J lost 0, with 12 bases in between. The CDR3 loop spans 16 amino acids. CDR3 region: CASSYSRILSYNEQFF. DNA for the CDR3: TGTGCCAGCAGTTATTCCAGGATCCTCTCCTACAATGAGCAGTTCTTC.

The rearrangement links TRBV7-9 to TRBJ2-5; 7 nucleotides match TRBD2. The junction had 5 bases not matched to a gene; V was cut back by 1 base and J by 3 bases. The CDR3 runs to 15 residues. Germline V gives CDR1 SEHNR, CDR2 FQNEAQ (reference sequence). In DNA form, the CDR3 reads TGTGCCAGCAGCTTAGGTTCACTAGCGAAAGAGACCCAGTACTTC. Residues: CASSLGSLAKETQYF. Based on the CDR3 plus reference TRBV7-9 and TRBJ2-5, the full variable domain is DTGVSQNPRHKITKRGQNVTFRCDPISEHNRLYWYRQTLGQGPEFLTYFQNEAQLEKSRLLSDRFSAERPKGSFSTLEIQRTEQGDSAMYLCASSLGSLAKETQYFGPGTRLLVL.

A remark on this clone: The same CDR3 arises from other DNA sequences in this sample as well. The chain is built from TRBV6-5 and TRBJ2-7; TRBD2 agrees at 8 bases. In germline, CDR1 is MNHEY, CDR2 SVGAGI. This CDR3 has 15 amino acids. V shed 0 bases and J 4 bases; nucleotides not matched to a gene: 5. CDR3 DNA sequence: TGTGCCAGCAGTTACTCTCTAGCGGGCGCATACGAGCAGTACTTC. Its protein product is CASSYSLAGAYEQYF.

V usage is TRBV6-5 and J usage is TRBJ2-3; 9 nucleotides match TRBD2. This CDR3 has 14 amino acids. The J segment lost 4 bases and the V segment lost 4 bases, leaving 3 bases of the junction unmatched. Germline values: CDR1 MNHEY, CDR2 SVGAGI. CDR3 bases: TGTGCCAGCAGTTCAGCGGGAGGAGCAGATACGCAGTATTTT. Translating it yields CASSSAGGADTQYF.